This T cell receptor (beta chain) was found in a study of shared clonotypes between healthy human individuals. At the level of the study: Per-donor plates numbered three CD4 naive, three CD4 memory, two CD8 naive and one CD8 memory.

Positively selected for CCR7, the CD45RO-negative cells used as naive CD8 cells excluded terminally differentiated effector memory CD45RA+ cells. Method: immunoSEQ multiplex PCR; TCRdb's copy keeps in-frame clones and lacks some. In the table there are about 750,000 clones, more than 85% of which are singletons. CDR3 length equals 14 residues. CDR1 and CDR2 (germline): SGHVS, FNYEAQ. The V and J ends lost 3 bases and 1 base, in that order; junction bases with no gene match: 3. Whole-study findings and limits: Clonotype sharing across a few donors was observed for approximately 5% of naive CD4 clonotypes.

Regarding this clone: The antigen is unknown.

This rearrangement joins TRBV7-6 to TRBJ2-7; 7 nucleotides match TRBD1. Sequenced material: naive CD8+ T cells sorted from blood. The origin of this receptor is a man aged 25-45 years in good health. CDR3 nucleotide sequence: TGTGCCAGCAGCTTTTTACAGGGGTCCTACGAGCAGTACTTC. The encoded protein is CASSFLQGSYEQYF.